This T cell receptor beta chain was profiled in a study of siplizumab effects on memory and regulatory T cells. Germline CDR1 and CDR2: MRHNA and SNTAGT. The CDR3 has 17 amino acids. Losses at the gene ends were 5 bases for V and 4 bases for J; bases not matched to a gene: 16. The assay was immunoSEQ multiplex PCR, and TCRdb's table has in-frame clones only and misses some. This sample yields about 100,000 clones, of which approximately 92% are seen a single time; roughly 2.7% belongs to the top ten. On this clone: What it recognizes is unknown.

Broader study findings: The alloresponse seemed to draw substantially on naive T cells, which appeared more diverse than memory cells. No assignable naive or memory phenotype existed for roughly 75-97% of proliferating CD4+ or CD8+ clones. Relative to controls at roughly 28%, mappable alloreactive CD4+ clones exhibited a mean Treg-derived proportion of under 75% with siplizumab. Whether proliferating Tregs in siplizumab cultures suppress was not functionally confirmed.

The sample comprised CD4+ T cells sorted from blood. The TCR was taken from a human donor in good health. Some clones in this sample may be carry-over from other donors' samples. The V call is TRBV6-4, the J call TRBJ1-2; 7 nucleotides line up with TRBD1. CDR3 sequence: CASSPRDSQVELYGYTF. The CDR3 DNA is TGTGCCAGCAGTCCTCGGGACAGTCAGGTCGAACTCTATGGCTACACCTTC.